What follows are 18 T cell receptor beta chains derived from one specimen sequenced in a study of graft-versus-host responses after intestinal transplantation. These receptors lack a known antigen. The method was immunoSEQ multiplex PCR; TCRdb's version includes in-frame clones alone and lacks a portion of them. The sample comprises tens of thousands of clones, 90% to 95% of which are singletons, and 0.5% rests with the top ten. The sample here was unstimulated CD8+ T cells sorted from spleen or lymph node cells, taken before intestinal transplant. The receptors here all came from a human donor who received an intestinal transplant.

This clone was observed a few times. This chain connects TRBV30 to TRBJ1-5; 9 positions match TRBD1. Germline V gene data show CDR1 as GTSNPN and CDR2 as SVGIG (reference sequence). CDR3 length: 14 amino acids. V shed 5 bases, J shed 5 bases, and the junction held 7 bases outside the gene matches. The CDR3, as DNA: TGTGCCTGGGGGGACAGGGTCCTCGATCAGCCCCAGCATTTT. This encodes CAWGDRVLDQPQHF.

This clone has a single count. The J gene is TRBJ1-1, the V gene TRBV13, with D possibly matching TRBD1 (6 bases). The length of the CDR3 is 14 residues. Germline CDR1 is PRHDT and CDR2 is FYEKMQ (reference sequence). V lost 5 bases and J 9 bases, leaving 19 bases between the germline ends. The chain's CDR3 is CASSTDSSGGQAFF. Here the CDR3 DNA reads TGTGCCAGCAGCACTGATTCGTCCGGGGGGCAAGCTTTCTTT.

The rearrangement links TRBV5-6 to TRBJ1-1, with D unclear. The V end was cut by 1 base, the J end by 8 bases, with 9 bases between. From germline, CDR1 is SGHDT and CDR2 YYEEEE. The CDR3 has 12 amino acids. Here the CDR3 DNA reads TGTGCCAGCAGCTTGAAATCGGTGGAAGCTTTCTTT. It translates to CASSLKSVEAFF.

This chain links TRBV5-1 with TRBJ2-7; 8 positions agree with TRBD2. This CDR3 region has 14 residues. Germline V CDR1 and CDR2: SGHRS, YFSETQ. Germline trimming cut 4 bases from V and 6 bases from J; bases unmatched to any gene: 9. CDR3 protein: CASSGQAGDPEQYF. In DNA, the CDR3 is TGCGCCAGCAGCGGGCAAGCGGGAGACCCCGAGCAGTACTTC.

J is TRBJ1-3 and V is TRBV6-1; D is perhaps TRBD1 (6 bases). The CDR3 covers 15 residues. The germline V gene encodes CDR1 MNHNS and CDR2 SASEGT. Trimming left V 2 bases short and J 4 bases short, with 12 bases between. The DNA of the CDR3 is TGTGCCAGCAGTGAATCCCGGGGGGCAGGAAACACCATATATTTT. As protein: CASSESRGAGNTIYF.

The chain employs TRBV10-3 and TRBJ2-1; 9 bases line up with TRBD2. After removal of 2 bases from V and 1 base from J, the junction contained 6 bases not matched to a gene. CDR1 ENHRY and CDR2 SYGVKD come from the germline V gene. This CDR3 region has 17 residues. CDR3 residues: CAISEGNSGGSYNEQFF. As DNA, the CDR3 is TGTGCCATCAGTGAGGGTAATAGCGGGGGATCCTACAATGAGCAGTTCTTC.

The V gene is TRBV5-6, the J gene TRBJ2-1, with TRBD2 matching over 11 bases. After removal of 1 base from V and 6 bases from J, the junction contained 6 bases not matched to a gene. Germline V lookup: CDR1 SGHDT, CDR2 YYEEEE. The CDR3 is 16 residues long. Here the CDR3 reads CASSLSGTSGLNEQFF. Written as DNA, the CDR3 is TGTGCCAGCAGCTTGAGTGGGACTAGCGGACTCAATGAGCAGTTCTTC.

V and J are TRBV4-3 and TRBJ1-2; weak D call: TRBD1 (6 bases). V was cut by 0 bases and J by 3 bases, with 14 bases left in between. The CDR3 is 16 residues long. Germline V CDR1 and CDR2: LGHNA, YSLEER. The CDR3 region has the DNA TGCGCCAGCAGCCAAGAAGCGGGGAGGGGGTACTATGGCTACACCTTC. Its protein product is CASSQEAGRGYYGYTF.

The chain couples TRBV7-8 to TRBJ2-5; TRBD1 is a possible D gene (6 bases). The CDR3 extends over 14 amino acids. V was clipped by 4 bases and J by 1 base, with 10 bases between them. Germline lookup yields CDR1 SGHVS and CDR2 FQNEAQ. CDR3 protein: CASSSDSGQETQYF. The CDR3 nucleotides are TGTGCCAGCAGCTCGGACAGTGGCCAAGAGACCCAGTACTTC.

The genes are TRBV28 and TRBJ1-3; D is undetermined. CDR1 is MDHEN, CDR2 SYDVKM, per germline. Trimming removed 6 bases from V and 3 bases from J, with 6 bases in between. There are 12 residues in the CDR3. CDR3 DNA: TGTGCCAGCAGCCCTAATGGAAACACCATATATTTT. The encoded protein is CASSPNGNTIYF.

J is TRBJ2-1 and V is TRBV11-2, with 8 bases lining up with TRBD2. Germline V gives CDR1 SGHAT, CDR2 FQNNGV. Unmatched junction bases numbered 6, after V lost 5 bases and J lost 9 bases. The CDR3 sequence is 13 residues long. The CDR3 coding sequence is TGTGCCAGCAGCCAAGGACTAGCCGGTGAGCAGTTCTTC. Protein sequence: CASSQGLAGEQFF. Full variable domain (remainder filled in from reference TRBV11-2 and TRBJ2-1): EAGVAQSPRYKIIEKRQSVAFWCNPISGHATLYWYQQILGQGPKLLIQFQNNGVVDDSQLPKDRFSAERLKGVDSTLKIQPAKLEDSAVYLCASSQGLAGEQFFGPGTRLTVL.

The chain is built from TRBV5-1 and TRBJ2-5; 7 positions agree with TRBD1. The end of the DNA is better explained by TRBJ2-7, so the J call may be wrong. Germline V gene data show CDR1 as SGHRS and CDR2 as YFSETQ. This CDR3 comprises 11 residues. The CDR3 here is CASRDRNEQYF. CDR3 nucleotide sequence: TGCGCCAGCAGGGACAGGAACGAGCAGTACTTC.

The V and J genes are TRBV6-5 and TRBJ2-5; no clear D gene. CDR1 is MNHEY, CDR2 SVGAGI, per germline. V was cut by 0 bases and J by 2 bases, with 7 bases left in between. The CDR3 is 14 residues long. The CDR3 spells CASSYSAVQETQYF. In DNA, the CDR3 is TGTGCCAGCAGTTACTCTGCAGTGCAAGAGACCCAGTACTTC.

The chain has TRBV7-2 and TRBJ2-7, with D perhaps matching TRBD1 (6 bases). Trimming took off 1 base at V and 4 bases at J, with 11 bases between the two ends. The germline V gene has CDR1 SGHTA and CDR2 FQGNSA. This CDR3 is built from 14 residues. The CDR3 protein is CASSLDRVFYEQYF. Written as DNA, the CDR3 is TGTGCCAGCAGCTTAGACAGGGTTTTTTACGAGCAGTACTTC.

There are a few counts of this clone. The sample holds other DNA sequences that translate to the same CDR3. This rearrangement joins TRBV7-9 to TRBJ2-7; possibly TRBD1 for D (5 bases). The germline V gene has CDR1 SEHNR and CDR2 FQNEAQ (reference sequence). The CDR3 sequence is 11 residues long. Trimming pared 6 bases from V and 3 bases from J, leaving 6 bases between. The CDR3 DNA is TGTGCCAGCAGTGACAGCTACGAGCAGTACTTC. Amino acids: CASSDSYEQYF.

The J gene is TRBJ2-1, the V gene TRBV11-2; tentative D call: TRBD2 (5 bases). The V gene's germline CDR1 is SGHAT and CDR2 FQNNGV. V shed 2 bases and J shed 9 bases, with 14 bases lying between them. This CDR3 has 14 amino acids. This CDR3 is CASSLWSLGGEQFF. DNA for the CDR3: TGTGCCAGCAGCTTATGGTCCCTAGGAGGTGAGCAGTTCTTC.

The chain couples TRBV7-9 to TRBJ2-2; TRBD2 matches 9 bases. The CDR3 extends over 18 amino acids. Looked up from germline, CDR1 is SEHNR and CDR2 is FQNEAQ (reference sequence). The junction had 9 bases not matched to a gene; V was cut back by 2 bases and J by 2 bases. The CDR3 nucleotides are TGTGCCAGCAGCTTAACATCGTCCCTAGCGGGAAACACCGGGGAGCTGTTTTTT. Its protein product is CASSLTSSLAGNTGELFF.

This chain uses TRBV4-3 with TRBJ2-7; TRBD1 agrees at 10 bases. The CDR3 loop spans 15 amino acids. Per the germline V gene, CDR1 is LGHNA and CDR2 is YSLEER. J was trimmed by 2 bases and V by 0 bases; bases with no gene match: 1. CDR3 region: CASSQEGTGAYEQYF. In DNA, the CDR3 is TGCGCCAGCAGCCAAGAAGGGACAGGGGCCTACGAGCAGTACTTC.